This T cell receptor beta chain was captured by sequencing in a study of cytomegalovirus exposure and HLA in healthy donors. Whole-study results and caveats: Fewer than 200 TCR beta chains were listed as cytomegalovirus-associated. A prior analysis recorded that most TCR beta V segments were productive about 87% or about 30% of the time. When presence/absence was analysed, sequencing depth was taken to be roughly uniform across donors.

V was shortened by 5 bases and J by 2 bases, with 13 bases between the two germline ends. Germline V gives CDR1 MGHRA, CDR2 YSYEKL. This CDR3 region has 15 residues. Points on this clone: What it binds is not known.

In the PCR, 60 Vbeta and 13 Jbeta primers were used. TCRdb's table, derived via immunoSEQ multiplex PCR, lists solely in-frame clones and lacks some. This sample has some 160,000 clones, with around 72% found just once. Sequenced input: PBMCs. The chain joins TRBV4-1 to TRBJ1-5; D not resolved. The TCR was taken from a man aged 40-55 years in good health and CMV-seronegative. CDR3: CASSERRGGNQPQHF. The CDR3 DNA reads TGCGCCAGCAGCGAGAGGCGGGGTGGCAATCAGCCCCAGCATTTT.